A selection of T cell receptor beta chains follows, all from one sample in a study of T cell responses to AZD1222 COVID-19 vaccine. TCRdb keeps only in-frame clones here, not all; method: immunoSEQ multiplex PCR. The table has 30,000 to 35,000 clones, about 89% seen once. This material consisted of peripheral blood, taken on day 0 of AZD1222 vaccination. Receptors originate from an adult in good health. Both conserved end residues are part of each CDR3. Each record gives: V gene, D gene, J gene, clone size, CDR3 DNA, CDR3 protein. A D gene is named only where the DNA matches it firmly. Size tells how often a clone was seen (once, few, many) or the class of an expanded clone, and some rows leave it out.

TRBV4-1	TRBD2	TRBJ2-6	-	TGCGCCAGCAGCCAAGATGTGGGAGGGTACGGCTCTGGGGCCAACGTCCTGACTTTC	CASSQDVGGYGSGANVLTF
TRBV6-5	TRBD1	TRBJ2-7	-	TGTGCCAGCAGCCTCCGTGGGACAGGGACCCACGAGCAGTACTTC	CASSLRGTGTHEQYF
TRBV12-3/TRBV12-4	-	TRBJ2-5	-	TGTGCCAGTACCCGGGACGAAGAGACCCAGTACTTC	CASTRDEETQYF
TRBV5-6	TRBD1	TRBJ1-1	-	TGTGCCAGCAGCTTTGGGGGTAAGGGGGCGTACACTGAAGCTTTCTTT	CASSFGGKGAYTEAFF
TRBV6-2/TRBV6-3	-	TRBJ1-1	once	TGTGCCAGCAGCCGCTCGGGGGGACGGACTGAAGCTTTCTTT	CASSRSGGRTEAFF
TRBV11-2	-	TRBJ1-5	-	TGTGCCAGCAGCTTAGAGATAGGCCCCAATCAGCCCCAGCATTTT	CASSLEIGPNQPQHF
TRBV7-2	-	TRBJ2-5	-	TGTGCCAGCAGCTTAGCGGGGACAAAAGAGACCCAGTACTTC	CASSLAGTKETQYF
TRBV30	-	TRBJ1-5	-	TGTGCCTGGAGTCCAGGAACGGTAGGAAATCAGCCCCAGCATTTT	CAWSPGTVGNQPQHF
TRBV4-3	TRBD1	TRBJ1-2	few	TGCGCCAGCAGCCTAGAGGGACAGGGAAAGGGCTATGGCTACACCTTC	CASSLEGQGKGYGYTF
TRBV2	-	TRBJ2-5	-	TGTGCCAGCAGTGGAGGCGTCTCTAGCGCCGAGACCCAGTACTTC	CASSGGVSSAETQYF
TRBV7-8	TRBD1	TRBJ1-6	-	TGTGCCAGCAGCTACGGGACAGTGGATTCACCCCTCCACTTT	CASSYGTVDSPLHF
TRBV6-5	-	TRBJ2-7	-	TGTGCCAGCTCGCCACAGAACCAACCTTTCTACGAGCAGTACTTC	CASSPQNQPFYEQYF
TRBV2	-	TRBJ2-7	-	TGTGCCAGCACCCCCCCCGGGACACTCCTTGGCCGCGAGCAGTACTTC	CASTPPGTLLGREQYF
TRBV2	-	TRBJ1-1	-	TGTGCCAGCAGTGAAGACCAGGGCACTGAAGCTTTCTTT	CASSEDQGTEAFF
TRBV6-2/TRBV6-3	-	TRBJ1-5	once	TGTGCCAGCAGTTACTCGCCAGTTAGCAATCAGCCCCAGCATTTT	CASSYSPVSNQPQHF
TRBV5-1	-	TRBJ1-4	-	TGCGCCAGCAGCTTAAAGGGTTTTTTGTCTAATGAAAAACTGTTTTTT	CASSLKGFLSNEKLFF
TRBV19	TRBD2	TRBJ2-3	once	TGTGCCAGTAGTCGGGGACTAGCGGGGACTAGCACAGATACGCAGTATTTT	CASSRGLAGTSTDTQYF
TRBV11-2	TRBD1	TRBJ2-2	-	TGTGCCAGCAGCTATCGACAGGGGAAAACCGGGGAGCTGTTTTTT	CASSYRQGKTGELFF
TRBV9	-	TRBJ1-5	-	TGTGCCAGCAGCGTAGAGGACGGATACAATCAGCCCCAGCATTTT	CASSVEDGYNQPQHF
TRBV7-9	TRBD1	TRBJ2-5	-	TGTGCCAGCAGCTTAAGAAGGGGGCGCGAAGAGACCCAGTACTTC	CASSLRRGREETQYF
TRBV5-4	-	TRBJ2-1	-	TGTGCCAGCAGCTTGTTAGCAGGTCATGAGCAGTTCTTC	CASSLLAGHEQFF
TRBV4-2	TRBD2	TRBJ2-7	-	TGTGCCAGCAGCCAAGATCATAAGGCTAGCGGGGGTTACGAGCAGTACTTC	CASSQDHKASGGYEQYF
TRBV7-9	-	TRBJ2-1	-	TGTGCCAGCAGCGGTGGTGGGCAGTTCTTC	CASSGGGQFF
TRBV4-1	TRBD1	TRBJ1-2	-	TGCGCCAGCAGCCAAGCCGGGACAGGCTATGGCTACACCTTC	CASSQAGTGYGYTF
TRBV30	-	TRBJ1-5	-	TGTGCCTGGACCCGGGGCTTCGACGGCAATCAGCCCCAGCATTTT	CAWTRGFDGNQPQHF
TRBV11-2	TRBD2	TRBJ2-1	-	TGTGCCAGCAGCCCCTCCCCGTCGGGACTAGCGGACAATGAGCAGTTCTTC	CASSPSPSGLADNEQFF
TRBV7-9	-	TRBJ1-5	-	TGTGCCAGCAGCTTGGAAGCGAATCAGCCCCAGCATTTT	CASSLEANQPQHF
TRBV25-1	-	TRBJ1-5	-	TGTGCCAGCAGCATCCCGGCGTTTAGCAATCAGCCCCAGCATTTT	CASSIPAFSNQPQHF
TRBV19	-	TRBJ1-4	-	TGTGCCAGTACCCCGGGACAAGGATCCTCGCCCGGCCGTAATGAAAAACTGTTTTTT	CASTPGQGSSPGRNEKLFF
TRBV4-3	-	TRBJ1-5	-	TGCGCCAGCAGCCAAGATACGGGGGCCTGGCAGCCCCAGCATTTT	CASSQDTGAWQPQHF
TRBV29-1	-	TRBJ1-2	-	TGCAGCGGGGGGACGGCAGAATATGGCTACACCTTC	CSGGTAEYGYTF
TRBV29-1	-	TRBJ1-2	-	TGCAGCGTTGTGGGATTAGACCCCTATGGCTACACCTTC	CSVVGLDPYGYTF
TRBV19	TRBD1	TRBJ2-5	-	TGTGCCAGTAAACCCGGGACAGGGGGCCGAGAGACCCAGTACTTC	CASKPGTGGRETQYF
TRBV4-3	-	TRBJ2-1	-	TGCGCCAGCAGCCAAGATACCGCAAATGAGCAGTTCTTC	CASSQDTANEQFF
TRBV18	-	TRBJ1-5	-	TGTGCCAGCTCACCAATAAGTTTTAATAGCAATCAGCCCCAGCATTTT	CASSPISFNSNQPQHF
TRBV4-2	-	TRBJ2-1	-	TGTGCCAGCAGCCAAGACGGAACCACGAACAATGAGCAGTTCTTC	CASSQDGTTNNEQFF
TRBV5-1	-	TRBJ1-3	-	TGCGCCAGCAGCTTAGGGGAGGATGGAAACACCATATATTTT	CASSLGEDGNTIYF
TRBV10-3	-	TRBJ2-2	-	TGTGCCGCACAACCTACAACCGGGGAGCTGTTTTTT	CAAQPTTGELFF
TRBV6-2/TRBV6-3	-	TRBJ2-1	-	TGTGCCAGCAGTTACTATCAGGGTACCGGGGGGCCAGTGGATGAGCAGTTCTTC	CASSYYQGTGGPVDEQFF
TRBV7-2	-	TRBJ2-5	-	TGTGCCAGCAGCCGCGACGGTCGTCCTGGCGAGACCCAGTACTTC	CASSRDGRPGETQYF
TRBV25-1	TRBD1	TRBJ2-7	-	TGTGCCAGCACTGGACAGGGTCAGGGCGAGCAGTACTTC	CASTGQGQGEQYF
TRBV14	TRBD1	TRBJ1-2	-	TGTGCCAGCAGCCAGAGCGGGCCCGGACAGGGGGGCTACACCTTC	CASSQSGPGQGGYTF
TRBV19	-	TRBJ1-2	-	TGTGCCAGTAGTAGCAGCCTGGCCGCTAACTATGGCTACACCTTC	CASSSSLAANYGYTF
TRBV5-6	-	TRBJ2-1	once	TGTGCCAGCGAGAGCACCGTCAGCTCCTACAATGAGCAGTTCTTC	CASESTVSSYNEQFF
TRBV7-6	TRBD1	TRBJ1-3	-	TGTGCCAGCAGCTTAGGGGGACAGGGTGGAAACACCATATATTTT	CASSLGGQGGNTIYF
TRBV30	-	TRBJ2-2	-	TGTGCCTGGGCCGGGACTCGGAACACCGGGGAGCTGTTTTTT	CAWAGTRNTGELFF
TRBV11-2	-	TRBJ1-2	-	TGTGCCAGCAGCTTTGACAGTCCCAACTATGGCTACACCTTC	CASSFDSPNYGYTF
TRBV2	-	TRBJ2-1	-	TGTGCCAGCAGCCTTGTGAGTGAGCAGTTCTTC	CASSLVSEQFF
TRBV5-1	TRBD1	TRBJ1-2	once	TGCGCCAGCAGTATAGGGGGCGCGGTAAATGGCTACACCTTC	CASSIGGAVNGYTF
TRBV3-1/TRBV3-2	TRBD1	TRBJ2-7	-	TGTGCCAGCACAGGAACAGGGGGCTACGAGCAGTACTTC	CASTGTGGYEQYF
TRBV6-5	-	TRBJ1-1	-	TGTGCCAGCAGTTTGATCAGGGGAAGGAACACTGAAGCTTTCTTT	CASSLIRGRNTEAFF